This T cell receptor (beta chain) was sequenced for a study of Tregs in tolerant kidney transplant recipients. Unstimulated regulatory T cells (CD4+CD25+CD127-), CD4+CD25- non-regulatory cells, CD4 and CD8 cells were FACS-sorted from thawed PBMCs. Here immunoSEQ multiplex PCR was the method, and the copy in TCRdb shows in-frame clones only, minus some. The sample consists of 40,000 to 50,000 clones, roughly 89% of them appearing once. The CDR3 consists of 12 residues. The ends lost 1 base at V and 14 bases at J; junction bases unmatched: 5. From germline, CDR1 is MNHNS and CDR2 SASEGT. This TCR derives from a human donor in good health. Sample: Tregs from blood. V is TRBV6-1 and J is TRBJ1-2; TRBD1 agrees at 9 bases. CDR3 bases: TGTGCCAGCAGTGAAGGGAACAGGGGGCGAACCTTC. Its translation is CASSEGNRGRTF.